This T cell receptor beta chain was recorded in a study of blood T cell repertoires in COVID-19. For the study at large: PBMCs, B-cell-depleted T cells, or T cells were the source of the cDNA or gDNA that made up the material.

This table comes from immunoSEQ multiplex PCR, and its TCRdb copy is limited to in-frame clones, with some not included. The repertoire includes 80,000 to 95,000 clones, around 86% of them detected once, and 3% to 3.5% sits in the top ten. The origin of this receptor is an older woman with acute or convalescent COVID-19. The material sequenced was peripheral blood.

The CDR3 region is CASSARGGGRETQYF. DNA for the CDR3: TGTGCCAGCAGCGCCAGGGGAGGGGGTAGAGAGACCCAGTACTTC. The chain combines TRBV6-5 with TRBJ2-5, with a possible D match to TRBD2 (7 bases). This CDR3 comprises 15 residues. Germline CDR1 MNHEY, CDR2 SVGAGI. V was cut by 6 bases and J by 4 bases, with 18 bases left in between.